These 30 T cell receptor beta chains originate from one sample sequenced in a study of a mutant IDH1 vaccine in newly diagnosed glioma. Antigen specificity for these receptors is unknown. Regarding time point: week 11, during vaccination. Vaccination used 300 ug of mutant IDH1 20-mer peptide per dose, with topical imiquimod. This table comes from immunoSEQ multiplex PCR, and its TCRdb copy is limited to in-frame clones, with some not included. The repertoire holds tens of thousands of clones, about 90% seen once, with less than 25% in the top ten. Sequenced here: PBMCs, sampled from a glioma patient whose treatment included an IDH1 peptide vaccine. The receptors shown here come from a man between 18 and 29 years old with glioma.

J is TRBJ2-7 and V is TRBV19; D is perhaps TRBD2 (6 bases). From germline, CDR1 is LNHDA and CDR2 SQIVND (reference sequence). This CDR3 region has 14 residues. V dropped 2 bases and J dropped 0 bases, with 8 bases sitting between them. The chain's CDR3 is CASSISGDSYEQYF. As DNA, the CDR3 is TGTGCCAGTAGTATATCGGGGGACTCCTACGAGCAGTACTTC.

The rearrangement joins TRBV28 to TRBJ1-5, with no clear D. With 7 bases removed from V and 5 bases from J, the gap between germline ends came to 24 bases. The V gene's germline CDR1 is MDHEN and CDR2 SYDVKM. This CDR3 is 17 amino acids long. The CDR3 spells CASTDIMPYPEDQPQHF. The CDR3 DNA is TGTGCCAGCACCGATATTATGCCCTATCCGGAAGATCAGCCCCAGCATTTT.

The CDR3 DNA sequence: TGTGCCAGTAGTATGTCGGCGAACACTGAAGCTTTCTTT. It codes for CASSMSANTEAFF. This sequence joins TRBV19 and TRBJ1-1; D unresolved. Per germline, CDR1 LNHDA and CDR2 SQIVND (reference sequence). V lost 3 bases to trimming and J lost 1 base, with 6 bases between them. The CDR3 consists of 13 residues.

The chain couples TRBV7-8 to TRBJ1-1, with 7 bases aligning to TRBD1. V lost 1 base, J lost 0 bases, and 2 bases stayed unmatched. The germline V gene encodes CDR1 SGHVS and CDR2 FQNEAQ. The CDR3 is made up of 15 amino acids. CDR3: CASSLEDRLNTEAFF. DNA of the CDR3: TGTGCCAGCAGCTTAGAGGACAGGTTGAACACTGAAGCTTTCTTT.

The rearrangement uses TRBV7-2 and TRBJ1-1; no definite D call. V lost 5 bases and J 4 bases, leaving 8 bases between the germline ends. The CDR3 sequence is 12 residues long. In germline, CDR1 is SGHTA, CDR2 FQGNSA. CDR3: CASSIRVTEAFF. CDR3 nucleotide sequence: TGTGCCAGCAGCATAAGGGTCACTGAAGCTTTCTTT.

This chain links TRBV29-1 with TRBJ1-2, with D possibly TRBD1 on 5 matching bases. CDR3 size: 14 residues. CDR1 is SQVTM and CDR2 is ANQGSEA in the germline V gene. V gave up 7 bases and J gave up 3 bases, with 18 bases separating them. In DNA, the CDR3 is TGCAGCGCCCTGTCCAGGGTGGATGACTATGGCTACACCTTC. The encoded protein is CSALSRVDDYGYTF.

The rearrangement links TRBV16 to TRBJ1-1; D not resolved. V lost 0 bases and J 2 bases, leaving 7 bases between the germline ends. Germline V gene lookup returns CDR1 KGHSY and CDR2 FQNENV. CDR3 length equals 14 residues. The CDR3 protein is CASSQSPVNTEAFF. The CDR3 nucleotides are TGTGCCAGCAGCCAATCGCCAGTAAACACTGAAGCTTTCTTT.

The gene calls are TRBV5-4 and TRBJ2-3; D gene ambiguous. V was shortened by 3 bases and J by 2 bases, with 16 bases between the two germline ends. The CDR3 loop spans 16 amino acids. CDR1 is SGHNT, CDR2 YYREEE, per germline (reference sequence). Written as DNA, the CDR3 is TGTGCCAGCAGCTCCCCCCACGATTCTCACACAGATACGCAGTATTTT. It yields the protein CASSSPHDSHTDTQYF. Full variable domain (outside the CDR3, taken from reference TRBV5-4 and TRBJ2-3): ETGVTQSPTHLIKTRGQQVTLRCSSQSGHNTVSWYQQALGQGPQFIFQYYREEENGRGNFPPRFSGLQFPNYSSELNVNALELDDSALYLCASSSPHDSHTDTQYFGPGTRLTVL.

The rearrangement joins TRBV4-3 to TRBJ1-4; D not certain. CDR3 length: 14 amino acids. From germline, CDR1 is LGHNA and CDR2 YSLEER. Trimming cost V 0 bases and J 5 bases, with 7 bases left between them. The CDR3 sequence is CASSQDSQNEKLFF. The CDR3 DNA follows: TGCGCCAGCAGCCAAGATTCCCAGAATGAAAAACTGTTTTTT.

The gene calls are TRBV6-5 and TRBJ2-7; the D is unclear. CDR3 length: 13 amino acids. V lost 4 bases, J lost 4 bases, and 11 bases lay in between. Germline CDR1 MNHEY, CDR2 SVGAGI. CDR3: CASSSLEVYEQYF. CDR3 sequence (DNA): TGTGCCAGCAGTTCCCTTGAGGTGTACGAGCAGTACTTC.

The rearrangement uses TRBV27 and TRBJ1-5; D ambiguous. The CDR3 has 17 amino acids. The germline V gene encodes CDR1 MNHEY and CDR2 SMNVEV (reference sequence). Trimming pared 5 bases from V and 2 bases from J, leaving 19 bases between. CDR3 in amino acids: CASSPYGPGRGNQPQHF. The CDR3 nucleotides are TGTGCCAGCAGTCCTTACGGGCCTGGAAGGGGCAATCAGCCCCAGCATTTT.

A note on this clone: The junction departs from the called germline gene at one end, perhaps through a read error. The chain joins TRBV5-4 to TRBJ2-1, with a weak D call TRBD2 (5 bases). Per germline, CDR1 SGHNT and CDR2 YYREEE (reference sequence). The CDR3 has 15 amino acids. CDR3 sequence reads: CASRLDFYSYNEQFF. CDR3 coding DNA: TGTGCCAGCAGGTTGGACTTCTACTCCTACAATGAGCAGTTCTTC.

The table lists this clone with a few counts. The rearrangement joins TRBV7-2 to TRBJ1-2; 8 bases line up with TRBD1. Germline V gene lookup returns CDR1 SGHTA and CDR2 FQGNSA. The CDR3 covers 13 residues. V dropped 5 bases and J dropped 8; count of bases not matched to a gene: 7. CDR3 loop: CASSRQGSGGYTF. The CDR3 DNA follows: TGTGCCAGCAGCCGACAGGGGTCAGGGGGCTACACCTTC.

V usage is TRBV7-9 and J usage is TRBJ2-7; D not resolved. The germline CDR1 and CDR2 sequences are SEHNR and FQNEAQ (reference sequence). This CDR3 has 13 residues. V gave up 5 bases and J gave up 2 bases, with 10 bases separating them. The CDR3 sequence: CASSPKATYEQYF. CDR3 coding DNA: TGTGCCAGCAGCCCGAAGGCTACCTACGAGCAGTACTTC.

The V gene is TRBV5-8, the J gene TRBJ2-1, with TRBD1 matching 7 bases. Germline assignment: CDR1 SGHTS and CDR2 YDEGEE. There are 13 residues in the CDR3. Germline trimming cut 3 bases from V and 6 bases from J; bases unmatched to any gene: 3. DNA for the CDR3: TGTGCCAGCAGCTGGGACAGCTTCAATGAGCAGTTCTTC. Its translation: CASSWDSFNEQFF.

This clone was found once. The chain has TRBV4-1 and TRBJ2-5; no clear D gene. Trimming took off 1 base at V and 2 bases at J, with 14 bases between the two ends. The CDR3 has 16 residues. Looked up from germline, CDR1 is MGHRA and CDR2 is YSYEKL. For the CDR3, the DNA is TGCGCCAGCAGCCAAGTCAATCTAGGGTTTCAAGAGACCCAGTACTTC. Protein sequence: CASSQVNLGFQETQYF.

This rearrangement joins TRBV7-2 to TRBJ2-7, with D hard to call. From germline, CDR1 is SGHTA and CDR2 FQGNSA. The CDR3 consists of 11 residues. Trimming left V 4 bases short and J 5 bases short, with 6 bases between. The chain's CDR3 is CASSSLDEQYF. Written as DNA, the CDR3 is TGTGCCAGCAGCTCTTTAGACGAGCAGTACTTC.

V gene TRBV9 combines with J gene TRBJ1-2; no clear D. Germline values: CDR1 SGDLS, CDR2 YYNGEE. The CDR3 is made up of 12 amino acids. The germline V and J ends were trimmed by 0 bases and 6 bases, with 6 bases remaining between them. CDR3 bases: TGTGCCAGCAGCGTAGGTAGGGATGGCTACACCTTC. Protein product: CASSVGRDGYTF. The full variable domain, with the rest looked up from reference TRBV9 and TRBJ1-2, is DSGVTQTPKHLITATGQRVTLRCSPRSGDLSVYWYQQSLDQGLQFLIQYYNGEERAKGNILERFSAQQFPDLHSELNLSSLELGDSALYFCASSVGRDGYTFGSGTRLTVV.

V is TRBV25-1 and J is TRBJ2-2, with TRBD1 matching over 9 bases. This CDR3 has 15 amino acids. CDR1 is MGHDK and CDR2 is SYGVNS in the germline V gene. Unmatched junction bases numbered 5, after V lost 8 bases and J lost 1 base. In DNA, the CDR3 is TGTGCCAGCTCCGACAGGGGGGGGAACACCGGGGAGCTGTTTTTT. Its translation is CASSDRGGNTGELFF.

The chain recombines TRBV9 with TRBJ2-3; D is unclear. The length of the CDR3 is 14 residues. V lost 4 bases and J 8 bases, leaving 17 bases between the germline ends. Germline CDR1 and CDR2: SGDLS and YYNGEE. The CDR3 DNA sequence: TGTGCCAGCAGCCCTCAGACTGGTCTAAGTACGCAGTATTTT. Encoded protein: CASSPQTGLSTQYF.

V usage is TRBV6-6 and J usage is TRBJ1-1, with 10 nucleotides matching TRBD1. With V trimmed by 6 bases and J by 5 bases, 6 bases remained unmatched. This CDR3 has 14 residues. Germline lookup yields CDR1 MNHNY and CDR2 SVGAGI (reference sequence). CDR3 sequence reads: CASSPGQGVTEAFF. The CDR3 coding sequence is TGTGCCAGCAGCCCCGGACAGGGGGTAACTGAAGCTTTCTTT.

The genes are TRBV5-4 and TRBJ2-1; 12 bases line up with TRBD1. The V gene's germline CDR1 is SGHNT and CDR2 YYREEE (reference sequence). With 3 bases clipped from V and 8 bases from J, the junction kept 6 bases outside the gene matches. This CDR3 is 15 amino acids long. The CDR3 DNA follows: TGTGCCAGCAGCTATGGGGGACAGGGGGCCCATGAGCAGTTCTTC. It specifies CASSYGGQGAHEQFF.

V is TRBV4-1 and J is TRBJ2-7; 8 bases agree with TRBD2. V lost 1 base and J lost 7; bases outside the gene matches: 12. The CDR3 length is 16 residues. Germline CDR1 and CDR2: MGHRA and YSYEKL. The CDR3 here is CASSQVRASGSPEQYF. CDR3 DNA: TGCGCCAGCAGCCAAGTCCGGGCGAGCGGGAGCCCGGAGCAGTACTTC.

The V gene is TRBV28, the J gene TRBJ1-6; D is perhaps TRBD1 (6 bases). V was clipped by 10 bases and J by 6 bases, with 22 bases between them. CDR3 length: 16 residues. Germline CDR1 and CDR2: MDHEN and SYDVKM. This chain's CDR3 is CATRVRGDSSNSPLHF. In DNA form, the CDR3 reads TGTGCCACCAGGGTCAGGGGAGACAGCTCTAATTCACCCCTCCACTTT.

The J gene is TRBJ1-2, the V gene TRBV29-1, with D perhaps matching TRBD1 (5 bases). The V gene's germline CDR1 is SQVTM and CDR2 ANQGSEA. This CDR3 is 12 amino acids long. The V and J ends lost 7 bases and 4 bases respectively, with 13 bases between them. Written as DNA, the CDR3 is TGCAGCGCCCGGGGGTCTCGCTATGGCTACACCTTC. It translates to CSARGSRYGYTF.

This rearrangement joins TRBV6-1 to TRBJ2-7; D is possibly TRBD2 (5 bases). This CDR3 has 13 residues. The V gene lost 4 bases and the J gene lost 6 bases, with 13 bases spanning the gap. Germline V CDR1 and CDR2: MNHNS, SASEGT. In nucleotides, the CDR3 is TGTGCCAGCAGTGGAGGGAGTAAGGGCGAGCAGTACTTC. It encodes CASSGGSKGEQYF.

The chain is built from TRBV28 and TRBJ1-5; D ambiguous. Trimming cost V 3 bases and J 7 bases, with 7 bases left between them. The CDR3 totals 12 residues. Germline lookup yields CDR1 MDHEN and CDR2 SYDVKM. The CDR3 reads CASSLAGQPQHF. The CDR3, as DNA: TGTGCCAGCAGTTTGGCGGGGCAGCCCCAGCATTTT.

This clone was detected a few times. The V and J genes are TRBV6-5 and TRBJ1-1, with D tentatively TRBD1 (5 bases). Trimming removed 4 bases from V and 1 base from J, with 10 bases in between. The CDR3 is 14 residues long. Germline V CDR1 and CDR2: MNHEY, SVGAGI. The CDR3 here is CASSWRTGNTEAFF. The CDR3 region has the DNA TGTGCCAGCAGTTGGCGAACAGGGAACACTGAAGCTTTCTTT.

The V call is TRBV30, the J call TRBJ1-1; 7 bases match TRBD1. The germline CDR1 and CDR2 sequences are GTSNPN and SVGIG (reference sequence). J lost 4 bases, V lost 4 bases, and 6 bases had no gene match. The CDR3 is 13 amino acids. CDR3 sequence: CAWTADRATEAFF. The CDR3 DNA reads TGTGCCTGGACCGCAGACAGGGCCACTGAAGCTTTCTTT.

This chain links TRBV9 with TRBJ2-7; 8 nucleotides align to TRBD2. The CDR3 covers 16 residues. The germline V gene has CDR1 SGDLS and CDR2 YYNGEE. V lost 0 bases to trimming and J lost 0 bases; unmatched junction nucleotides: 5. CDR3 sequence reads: CASSVGLSGSSYEQYF. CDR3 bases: TGTGCCAGCAGCGTAGGACTGAGCGGGAGCTCCTACGAGCAGTACTTC.